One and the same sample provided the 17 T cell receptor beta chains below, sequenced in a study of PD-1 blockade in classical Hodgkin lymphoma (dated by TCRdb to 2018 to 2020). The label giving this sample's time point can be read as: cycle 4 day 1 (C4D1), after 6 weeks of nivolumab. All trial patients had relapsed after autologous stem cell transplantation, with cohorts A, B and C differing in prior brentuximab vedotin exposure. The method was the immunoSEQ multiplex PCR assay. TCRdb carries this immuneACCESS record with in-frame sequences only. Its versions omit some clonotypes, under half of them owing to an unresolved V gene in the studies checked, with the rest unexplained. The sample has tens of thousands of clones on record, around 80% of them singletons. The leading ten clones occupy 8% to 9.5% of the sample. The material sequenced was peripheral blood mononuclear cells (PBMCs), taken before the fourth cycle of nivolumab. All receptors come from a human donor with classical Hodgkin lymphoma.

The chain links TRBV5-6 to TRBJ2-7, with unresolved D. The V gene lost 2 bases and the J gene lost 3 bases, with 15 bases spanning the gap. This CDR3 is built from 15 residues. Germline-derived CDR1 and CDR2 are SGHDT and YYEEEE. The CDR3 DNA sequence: TGTGCCAGCAGCTTCGACCCCTCAGCGTACTACGAGCAGTACTTC. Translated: CASSFDPSAYYEQYF.

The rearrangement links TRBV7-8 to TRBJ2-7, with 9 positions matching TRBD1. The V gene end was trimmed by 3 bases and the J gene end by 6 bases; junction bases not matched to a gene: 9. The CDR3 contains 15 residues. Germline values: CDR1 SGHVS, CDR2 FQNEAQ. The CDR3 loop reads CASSFPGQGTLEQYF. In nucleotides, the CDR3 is TGTGCCAGCAGCTTTCCGGGACAGGGAACGCTCGAGCAGTACTTC.

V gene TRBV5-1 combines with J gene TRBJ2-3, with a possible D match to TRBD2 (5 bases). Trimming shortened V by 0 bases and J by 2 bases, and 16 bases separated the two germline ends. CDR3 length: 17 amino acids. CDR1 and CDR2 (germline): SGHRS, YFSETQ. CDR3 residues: CASSLGSASRYTDTQYF. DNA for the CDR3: TGCGCCAGCAGCTTGGGCTCGGCTAGCAGATACACAGATACGCAGTATTTT.

Here the CDR3 reads CASSDYTTDTQYF. The CDR3 nucleotides read TGTGCCAGCAGTGACTACACCACAGATACGCAGTATTTT. The genes are TRBV6-1 and TRBJ2-3, with D unclear. Germline V CDR1 and CDR2: MNHNS, SASEGT. This CDR3 region has 13 residues. V lost 3 bases, J lost 2 bases, and 6 bases lay in between.

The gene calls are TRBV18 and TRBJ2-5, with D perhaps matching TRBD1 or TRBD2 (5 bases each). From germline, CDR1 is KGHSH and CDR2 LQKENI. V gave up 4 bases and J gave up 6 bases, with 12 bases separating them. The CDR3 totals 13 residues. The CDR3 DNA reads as TGTGCCAGCTCACACCGGGACGCAAAGACCCAGTACTTC. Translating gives CASSHRDAKTQYF. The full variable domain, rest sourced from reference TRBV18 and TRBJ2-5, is NAGVMQNPRHLVRRRGQEARLRCSPMKGHSHVYWYRQLPEEGLKFMVYLQKENIIDESGMPKERFSAEFPKEGPSILRIQQVVRGDSAAYFCASSHRDAKTQYFGPGTRLLVL.

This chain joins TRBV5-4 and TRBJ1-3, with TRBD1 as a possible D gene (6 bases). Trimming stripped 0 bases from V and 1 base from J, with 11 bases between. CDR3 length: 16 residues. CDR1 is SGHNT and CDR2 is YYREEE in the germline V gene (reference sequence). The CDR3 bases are TGTGCCAGCAGCTTGGACAGGGCATTTTCTGGAAACACCATATATTTT. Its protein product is CASSLDRAFSGNTIYF.

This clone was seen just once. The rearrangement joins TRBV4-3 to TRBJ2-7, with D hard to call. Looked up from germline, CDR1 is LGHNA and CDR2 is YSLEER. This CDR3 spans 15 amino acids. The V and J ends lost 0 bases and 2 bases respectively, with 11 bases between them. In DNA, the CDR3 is TGCGCCAGCAGCCAAGATAGGCAGGCCGCCTACGAGCAGTACTTC. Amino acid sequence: CASSQDRQAAYEQYF.

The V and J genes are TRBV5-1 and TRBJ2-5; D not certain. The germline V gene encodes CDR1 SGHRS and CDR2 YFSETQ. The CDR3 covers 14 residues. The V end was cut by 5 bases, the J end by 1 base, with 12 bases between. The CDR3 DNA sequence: TGCGCCAGCAGAGCAGGAGCGAGCCAAGAGACCCAGTACTTC. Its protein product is CASRAGASQETQYF.

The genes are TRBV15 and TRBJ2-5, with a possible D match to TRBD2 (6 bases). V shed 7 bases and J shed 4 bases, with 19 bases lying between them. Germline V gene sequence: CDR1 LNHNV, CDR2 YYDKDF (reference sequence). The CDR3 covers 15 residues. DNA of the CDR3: TGTGCCACCACCCCGGTGCGGGGAACTCCAGAGACCCAGTACTTC. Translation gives CATTPVRGTPETQYF.

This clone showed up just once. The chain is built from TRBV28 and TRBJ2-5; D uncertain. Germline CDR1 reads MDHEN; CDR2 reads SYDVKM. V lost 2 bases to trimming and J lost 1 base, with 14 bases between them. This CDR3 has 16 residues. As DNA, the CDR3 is TGTGCCAGCAGTTTACTATGGGCCGGCCGCCAAGAGACCCAGTACTTC. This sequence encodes CASSLLWAGRQETQYF. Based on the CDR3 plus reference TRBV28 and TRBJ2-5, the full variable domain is DVKVTQSSRYLVKRTGEKVFLECVQDMDHENMFWYRQDPGLGLRLIYFSYDVKMKEKGDIPEGYSVSREKKERFSLILESASTNQTSMYLCASSLLWAGRQETQYFGPGTRLLVL.

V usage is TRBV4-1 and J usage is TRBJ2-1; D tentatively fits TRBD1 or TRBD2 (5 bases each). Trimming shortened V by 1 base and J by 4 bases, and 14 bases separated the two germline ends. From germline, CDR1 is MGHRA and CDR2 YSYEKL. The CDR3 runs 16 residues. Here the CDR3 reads CASSQGRDHPYNEQFF. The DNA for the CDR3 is TGCGCCAGCAGCCAAGGTCGGGACCACCCGTACAATGAGCAGTTCTTC.

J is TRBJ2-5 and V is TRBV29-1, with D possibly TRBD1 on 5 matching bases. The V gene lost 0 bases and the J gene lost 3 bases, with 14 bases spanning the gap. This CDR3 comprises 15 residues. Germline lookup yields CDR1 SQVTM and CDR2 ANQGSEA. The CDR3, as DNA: TGCAGCGTTGAAGATAGAAAGACAGCTAAAGAGACCCAGTACTTC. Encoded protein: CSVEDRKTAKETQYF.

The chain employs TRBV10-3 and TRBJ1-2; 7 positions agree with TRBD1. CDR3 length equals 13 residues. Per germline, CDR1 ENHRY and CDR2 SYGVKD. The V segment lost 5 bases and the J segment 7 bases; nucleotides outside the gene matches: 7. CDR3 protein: CAISSTGLGGYTF. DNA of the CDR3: TGTGCCATCAGTTCGACAGGGTTAGGTGGCTACACCTTC.

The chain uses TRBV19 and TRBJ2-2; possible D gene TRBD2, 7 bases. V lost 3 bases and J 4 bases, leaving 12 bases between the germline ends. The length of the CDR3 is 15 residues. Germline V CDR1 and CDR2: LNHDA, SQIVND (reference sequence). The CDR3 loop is CASSIRGGGTGELFF. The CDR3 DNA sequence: TGTGCCAGTAGTATCCGGGGAGGGGGCACCGGGGAGCTGTTTTTT. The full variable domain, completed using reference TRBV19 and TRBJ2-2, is DGGITQSPKYLFRKEGQNVTLSCEQNLNHDAMYWYRQDPGQGLRLIYYSQIVNDFQKGDIAEGYSVSREKKESFPLTVTSAQKNPTAFYLCASSIRGGGTGELFFGEGSRLTVL.

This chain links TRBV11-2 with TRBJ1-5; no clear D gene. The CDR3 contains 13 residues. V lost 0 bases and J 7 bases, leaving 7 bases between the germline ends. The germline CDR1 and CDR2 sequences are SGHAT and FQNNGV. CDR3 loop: CASSLDIRQPQHF. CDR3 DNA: TGTGCCAGCAGCTTAGATATCAGGCAGCCCCAGCATTTT.

The CDR3 protein is CASSLVGANTEAFF. The DNA for the CDR3 is TGCGCCAGCAGCTTGGTAGGGGCTAACACTGAAGCTTTCTTT. This chain links TRBV5-1 with TRBJ1-1; perhaps TRBD1 as D (5 bases). Germline V gives CDR1 SGHRS, CDR2 YFSETQ. V lost 0 bases, J lost 2 bases, and 8 bases lay in between. The CDR3 consists of 14 residues. The full variable domain, in which reference TRBV5-1 and TRBJ1-1 provide the parts outside the CDR3, is KAGVTQTPRYLIKTRGQQVTLSCSPISGHRSVSWYQQTPGQGLQFLFEYFSETQRNKGNFPGRFSGRQFSNSRSEMNVSTLELGDSALYLCASSLVGANTEAFFGQGTRLTVV.

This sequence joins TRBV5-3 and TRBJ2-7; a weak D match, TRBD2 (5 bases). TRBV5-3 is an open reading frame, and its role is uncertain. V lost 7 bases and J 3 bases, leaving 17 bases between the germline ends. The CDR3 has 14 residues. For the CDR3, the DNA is TGTGCCAGAGATTACTTTTCGGGGAGCTACGAGCAGTACTTC. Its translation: CARDYFSGSYEQYF.